The next 17 T cell receptor beta chains were all read from a single sample in a study of T cell responses to AZD1222 COVID-19 vaccine. Sequencing used immunoSEQ multiplex PCR; TCRdb keeps in-frame clones, though not all of them. Here the sample spans 100,000 to 150,000 clones, just over 85% being singletons. The specimen comprised peripheral blood, sampled on day 0 of AZD1222 vaccination. These receptors came from an adult in good health.

V gene TRBV30 combines with J gene TRBJ1-2; maybe TRBD1 (6 bases). V was clipped by 2 bases and J by 3 bases, with 19 bases between them. Germline CDR1 and CDR2: GTSNPN and SVGIG (reference sequence). This CDR3 comprises 16 residues. CDR3: CAWSPFRGGAYYGYTF. In DNA form, the CDR3 reads TGTGCCTGGAGTCCTTTTCGTGGGGGGGCCTACTATGGCTACACCTTC.

This chain uses TRBV19 with TRBJ2-1, with 7 bases that match TRBD1. Germline V gene lookup returns CDR1 LNHDA and CDR2 SQIVND (reference sequence). CDR3 length: 13 amino acids. Trimming cost V 6 bases and J 2 bases; bases outside gene matches: 1. The CDR3 DNA is TGTGCCAGTAGGGGACAGACCTACAATGAGCAGTTCTTC. Translated, it gives CASRGQTYNEQFF.

The CDR3 nucleotides are TGTGCCAGTAGTATTTTTCACGCGCCGGAGAACACTGAAGCTTTCTTT. Amino acids: CASSIFHAPENTEAFF. The chain uses TRBV19 and TRBJ1-1, with D uncertain. V was clipped by 3 bases and J by 1 base, with 15 bases between them. The CDR3 is made up of 16 amino acids. CDR1 is LNHDA, CDR2 SQIVND, per germline (reference sequence).

Remarks on this clone: The sample has other DNA sequences that encode this CDR3 too. This rearrangement joins TRBV7-2 to TRBJ1-5; possible D gene TRBD1, 6 bases. V dropped 5 bases and J dropped 2 bases, with 13 bases sitting between them. Germline values: CDR1 SGHTA, CDR2 FQGNSA. CDR3 length: 15 residues. The CDR3 sequence: CASSPGGGGNQPQHF. The DNA of the CDR3 is TGTGCCAGCAGCCCGGGAGGGGGTGGCAATCAGCCCCAGCATTTT.

The chain links TRBV25-1 to TRBJ2-1; TRBD2 matches 7 bases. Germline V gene data show CDR1 as MGHDK and CDR2 as SYGVNS. This CDR3 has 17 amino acids. V was clipped by 3 bases and J by 6 bases; unmatched bases: 14. The CDR3: CASSDVAGATMGNEQFF. The CDR3 region has the DNA TGTGCCAGCAGTGATGTTGCGGGAGCGACAATGGGCAATGAGCAGTTCTTC.

The genes are TRBV19 and TRBJ1-3, with D perhaps matching TRBD1 (5 bases). The ends were cut back, 8 bases at V and 0 bases at J, with 14 bases in the middle. Germline CDR1 is LNHDA and CDR2 is SQIVND (reference sequence). The CDR3 sequence is 15 residues long. CDR3 region: CASGGLGGSGNTIYF. In DNA, the CDR3 is TGTGCCAGTGGGGGTTTGGGAGGCTCTGGAAACACCATATATTTT.

V is TRBV30 and J is TRBJ2-1; D is unclear. The CDR3 is 14 residues long. Trimming took 3 bases from V and 8 from J, leaving 17 bases between them. Per germline, CDR1 GTSNPN and CDR2 SVGIG (reference sequence). CDR3 sequence reads: CAWSLRLGGDEQFF. In DNA, the CDR3 is TGTGCCTGGAGCTTACGACTCGGTGGCGATGAGCAGTTCTTC.

The chain carries TRBV4-1 and TRBJ2-1; TRBD2 is a possible D gene (5 bases). The CDR3 extends over 19 amino acids. Germline V gene lookup returns CDR1 MGHRA and CDR2 YSYEKL. V lost 0 bases to trimming and J lost 0 bases, with 18 bases between them. CDR3: CASSQDPPRALSSYNEQFF. DNA for the CDR3: TGCGCCAGCAGCCAAGATCCCCCGCGGGCACTCAGCTCCTACAATGAGCAGTTCTTC.

The rearrangement uses TRBV7-8 and TRBJ1-4; perhaps TRBD1 as D (6 bases). Germline CDR1 and CDR2: SGHVS and FQNEAQ. This CDR3 is built from 15 residues. V was clipped by 2 bases and J by 7 bases, with 14 bases between them. This CDR3 is CASSLRGGWSEKLFF. The CDR3 DNA is TGTGCCAGCAGCTTACGAGGGGGATGGAGTGAAAAACTGTTTTTT.

The rearrangement uses TRBV18 and TRBJ1-1; no clear D gene. V was clipped by 1 base and J by 1 base, with 7 bases between them. This CDR3 is 14 amino acids long. Germline V gene lookup returns CDR1 KGHSH and CDR2 LQKENI. Written as DNA, the CDR3 is TGTGCCAGCTCACCACGTCGGGAGAACACTGAAGCTTTCTTT. Translated: CASSPRRENTEAFF.

The J gene is TRBJ1-2, the V gene TRBV14; weak D call: TRBD1 (6 bases). The V gene lost 3 bases and the J gene lost 2 bases, with 10 bases spanning the gap. This CDR3 has 14 residues. Germline values: CDR1 SGHDN, CDR2 FVKESK. The CDR3 loop reads CASSHGGRNYGYTF. The CDR3 coding sequence is TGTGCCAGCAGCCATGGGGGGCGCAACTATGGCTACACCTTC.

The chain carries TRBV10-3 and TRBJ1-2; 11 bases match TRBD1. Germline assignment: CDR1 ENHRY and CDR2 SYGVKD. The J segment lost 6 bases and the V segment lost 6 bases, leaving 3 bases of the junction unmatched. The CDR3 is made up of 13 amino acids. The CDR3 loop reads CAISQGQGDGYTF. Written as DNA, the CDR3 is TGTGCCATCAGCCAGGGACAGGGGGATGGCTACACCTTC.

This clone was detected only a few times. As DNA, the CDR3 is TGCAGCGTTTTGGCGCAGGGTGGGACCTATGAGCAGTTCTTC. It encodes CSVLAQGGTYEQFF. The V call is TRBV29-1, the J call TRBJ2-1; either TRBD1 or TRBD2 may supply D (5 bases each). Germline V gene lookup returns CDR1 SQVTM and CDR2 ANQGSEA. V lost 5 bases and J lost 8, with 19 bases in between. The CDR3 sequence is 14 residues long.

On this clone itself: In the same sample, other DNA sequences code for this CDR3. The CDR3 sequence is CASSPGTGVHEQYF. Here the CDR3 DNA reads TGTGCCAGCTCACCTGGGACAGGGGTCCACGAGCAGTACTTC. The chain uses TRBV18 and TRBJ2-7; 10 bases map to TRBD1. This CDR3 has 14 amino acids. Trimming cost V 3 bases and J 5 bases; bases outside gene matches: 4. The germline V gene has CDR1 KGHSH and CDR2 LQKENI.

This sequence joins TRBV18 and TRBJ2-7; D not certain. Germline V gene data show CDR1 as KGHSH and CDR2 as LQKENI. V was clipped by 3 bases and J by 0 bases, with 12 bases between them. This CDR3 has 15 residues. The CDR3 loop is CASSPFSGSSYEQYF. The CDR3 region has the DNA TGTGCCAGCTCACCGTTCTCGGGCAGCTCCTACGAGCAGTACTTC.

The chain combines TRBV6-5 with TRBJ2-7; possibly TRBD2 for D (6 bases). V was cut by 6 bases and J by 2 bases, with 17 bases left in between. CDR3 length equals 15 residues. Germline CDR1 reads MNHEY; CDR2 reads SVGAGI. CDR3 in DNA: TGTGCCAGCAGGACCCTTAGCGGAGCCCCCTACGAGCAGTACTTC. As protein: CASRTLSGAPYEQYF.

V and J are TRBV27 and TRBJ2-7, with 7 nucleotides matching TRBD2. V lost 5 bases, J lost 4 bases, and 14 bases stayed unmatched. Germline lookup yields CDR1 MNHEY and CDR2 SMNVEV (reference sequence). CDR3 length equals 16 residues. In DNA, the CDR3 is TGTGCCAGCAGTCCATTCGGGGGGAGGGCCGTTTACGAGCAGTACTTC. Its protein is CASSPFGGRAVYEQYF.